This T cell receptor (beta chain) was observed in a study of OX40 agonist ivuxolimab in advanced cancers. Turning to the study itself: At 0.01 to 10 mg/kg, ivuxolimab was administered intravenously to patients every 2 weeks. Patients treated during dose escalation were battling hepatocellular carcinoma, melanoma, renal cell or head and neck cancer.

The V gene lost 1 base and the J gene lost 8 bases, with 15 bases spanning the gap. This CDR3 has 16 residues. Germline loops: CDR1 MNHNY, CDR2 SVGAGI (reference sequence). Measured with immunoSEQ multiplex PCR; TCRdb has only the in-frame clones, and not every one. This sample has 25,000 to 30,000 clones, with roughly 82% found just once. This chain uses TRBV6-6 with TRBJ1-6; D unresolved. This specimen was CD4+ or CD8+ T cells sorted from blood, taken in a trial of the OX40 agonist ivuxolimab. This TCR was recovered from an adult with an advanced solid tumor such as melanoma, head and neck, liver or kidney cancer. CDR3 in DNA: TGTGCCAGCAGTTACTTCGACCCCACGGGTGATTCACCCCTCCACTTT. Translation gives CASSYFDPTGDSPLHF.